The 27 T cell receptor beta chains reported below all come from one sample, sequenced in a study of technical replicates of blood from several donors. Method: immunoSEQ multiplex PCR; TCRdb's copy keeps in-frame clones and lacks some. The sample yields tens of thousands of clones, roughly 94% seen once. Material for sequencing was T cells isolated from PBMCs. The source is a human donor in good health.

The CDR3 DNA reads as TGCGCCAGCAGCTTGGAGGGACAGGGCGTCTACGAGCAGTACTTC. Its protein product is CASSLEGQGVYEQYF. V and J are TRBV5-1 and TRBJ2-7, with 9 bases lining up with TRBD1. The germline V gene encodes CDR1 SGHRS and CDR2 YFSETQ. The CDR3 is 15 residues long. The V and J ends lost 0 bases and 3 bases, in that order; junction bases with no gene match: 4.

CDR3 loop: CASRYRDRDYEQYF. DNA for the CDR3: TGTGCCAGCAGATACCGGGACAGGGACTACGAGCAGTACTTC. The rearrangement joins TRBV2 to TRBJ2-7, with 9 bases aligning to TRBD1. The V gene end was trimmed by 6 bases and the J gene end by 3 bases; junction bases not matched to a gene: 6. Germline V gene lookup returns CDR1 SNHLY and CDR2 FYNNEI. The CDR3 totals 14 residues.

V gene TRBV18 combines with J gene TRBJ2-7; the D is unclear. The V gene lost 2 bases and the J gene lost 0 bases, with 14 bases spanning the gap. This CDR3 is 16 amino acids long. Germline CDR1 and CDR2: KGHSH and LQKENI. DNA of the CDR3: TGTGCCAGCTCACCAAACGGCGGCCTGAGCTCCTACGAGCAGTACTTC. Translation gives CASSPNGGLSSYEQYF.

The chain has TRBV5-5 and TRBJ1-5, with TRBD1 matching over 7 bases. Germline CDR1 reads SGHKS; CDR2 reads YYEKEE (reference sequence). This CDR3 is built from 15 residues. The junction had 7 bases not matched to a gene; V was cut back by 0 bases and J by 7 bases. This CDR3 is CASSLGQGWGQPQHF. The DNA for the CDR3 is TGTGCCAGCAGCTTGGGACAGGGTTGGGGGCAGCCCCAGCATTTT. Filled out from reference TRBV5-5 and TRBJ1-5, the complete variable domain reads DAGVTQSPTHLIKTRGQQVTLRCSPISGHKSVSWYQQVLGQGPQFIFQYYEKEERGRGNFPDRFSARQFPNYSSELNVNALLLGDSALYLCASSLGQGWGQPQHFGDGTRLSIL.

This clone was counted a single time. The CDR3: CASTSGDSSGNTIYF. CDR3 nucleotide sequence: TGTGCCAGCACCTCAGGAGACAGTTCGGGAAACACCATATATTTT. The chain uses TRBV6-5 and TRBJ1-3; D might be TRBD1 (5 bases). Germline-derived CDR1 and CDR2 are MNHEY and SVGAGI. CDR3 length: 15 amino acids. The V gene lost 7 bases and the J gene lost 4 bases, with 17 bases spanning the gap.

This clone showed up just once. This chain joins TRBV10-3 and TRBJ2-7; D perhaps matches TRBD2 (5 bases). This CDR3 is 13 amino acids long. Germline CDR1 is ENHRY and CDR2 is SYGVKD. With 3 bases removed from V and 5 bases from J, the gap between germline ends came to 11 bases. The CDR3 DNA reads TGTGCCATCAGTGACGGGCTAGCTCACGAGCAGTACTTC. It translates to CAISDGLAHEQYF.

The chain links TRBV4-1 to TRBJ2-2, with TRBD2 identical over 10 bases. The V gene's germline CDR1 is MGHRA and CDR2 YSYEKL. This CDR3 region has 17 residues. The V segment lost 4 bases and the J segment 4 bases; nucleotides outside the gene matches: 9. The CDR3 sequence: CASSLALAGVATGELFF. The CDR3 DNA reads TGCGCCAGCAGCCTGGCCCTAGCGGGAGTAGCCACCGGGGAGCTGTTTTTT.

CDR3 sequence reads: CASRWTGDTGELFF. CDR3 coding DNA: TGCGCCAGCAGATGGACAGGGGACACCGGGGAGCTGTTTTTT. V usage is TRBV5-1 and J usage is TRBJ2-2; 9 bases line up with TRBD1. Germline V gene data show CDR1 as SGHRS and CDR2 as YFSETQ. The junction had 2 bases not matched to a gene; V was cut back by 5 bases and J by 3 bases. The length of the CDR3 is 14 residues.

The DNA for the CDR3 is TGTGCCAGCAGCTTCCCCGAGGTCTCTGGAAACACCATATATTTT. Translated: CASSFPEVSGNTIYF. This chain joins TRBV7-9 and TRBJ1-3; D unresolved. The germline gives CDR1 SEHNR, CDR2 FQNEAQ (reference sequence). This CDR3 spans 15 amino acids. The germline V and J ends were trimmed by 3 bases and 0 bases, with 9 bases remaining between them.

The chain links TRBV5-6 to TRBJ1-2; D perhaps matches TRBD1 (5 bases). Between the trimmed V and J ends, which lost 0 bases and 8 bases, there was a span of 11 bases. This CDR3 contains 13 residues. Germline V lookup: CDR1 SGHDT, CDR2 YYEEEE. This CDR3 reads CASSLATGEGYTF. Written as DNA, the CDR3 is TGTGCCAGCAGCTTGGCCACGGGGGAAGGCTACACCTTC. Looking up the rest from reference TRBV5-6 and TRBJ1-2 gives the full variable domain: DAGVTQSPTHLIKTRGQQVTLRCSPKSGHDTVSWYQQALGQGPQFIFQYYEEEERQRGNFPDRFSGHQFPNYSSELNVNALLLGDSALYLCASSLATGEGYTFGSGTRLTVV.

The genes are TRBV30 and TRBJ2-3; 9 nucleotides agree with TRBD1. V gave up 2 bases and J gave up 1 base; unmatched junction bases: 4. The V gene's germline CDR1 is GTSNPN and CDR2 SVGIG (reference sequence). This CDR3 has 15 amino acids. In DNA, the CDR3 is TGTGCCTGGAGTAACGGACAGGGGCGCACAGATACGCAGTATTTT. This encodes CAWSNGQGRTDTQYF.

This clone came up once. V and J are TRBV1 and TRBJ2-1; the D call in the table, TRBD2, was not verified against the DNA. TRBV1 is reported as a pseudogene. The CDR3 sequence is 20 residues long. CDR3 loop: CTSSQASFQGGGASYNEQFF. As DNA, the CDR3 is TGCACCAGCAGCCAAGCCTCCTTTCAGGGCGGGGGGGCCTCCTACAATGAGCAGTTCTTC.

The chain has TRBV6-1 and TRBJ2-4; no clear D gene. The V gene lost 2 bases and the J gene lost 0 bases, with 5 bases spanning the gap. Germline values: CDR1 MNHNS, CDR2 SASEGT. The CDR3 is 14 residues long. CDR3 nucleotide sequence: TGTGCCAGCAGTGAACTACTAGCCAAAAACATTCAGTACTTC. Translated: CASSELLAKNIQYF.

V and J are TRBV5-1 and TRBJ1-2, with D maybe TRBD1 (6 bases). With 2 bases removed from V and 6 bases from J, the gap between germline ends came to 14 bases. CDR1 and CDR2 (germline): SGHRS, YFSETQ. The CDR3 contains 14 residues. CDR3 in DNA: TGCGCCAGCAGCTTTGCTACAGGGCAGGATGGCTACACCTTC. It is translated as CASSFATGQDGYTF.

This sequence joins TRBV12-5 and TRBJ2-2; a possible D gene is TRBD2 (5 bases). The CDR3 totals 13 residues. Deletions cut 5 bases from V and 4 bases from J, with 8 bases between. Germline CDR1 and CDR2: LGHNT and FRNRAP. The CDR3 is CASGPRGTGELFF. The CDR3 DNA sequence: TGTGCTAGTGGTCCTCGGGGCACCGGGGAGCTGTTTTTT.

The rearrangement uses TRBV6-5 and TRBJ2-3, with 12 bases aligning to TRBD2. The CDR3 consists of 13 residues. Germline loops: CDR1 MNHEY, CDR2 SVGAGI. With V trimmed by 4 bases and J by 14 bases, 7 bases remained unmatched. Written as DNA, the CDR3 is TGTGCCAGCAGTTTCTCTAGCGGGAGGGCCGTGTATTTT. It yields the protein CASSFSSGRAVYF.

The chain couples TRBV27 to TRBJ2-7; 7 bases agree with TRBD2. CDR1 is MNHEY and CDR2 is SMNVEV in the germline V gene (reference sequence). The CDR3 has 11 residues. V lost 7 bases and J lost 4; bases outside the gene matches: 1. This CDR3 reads CASTGGYEQYF. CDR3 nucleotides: TGTGCCAGCACCGGGGGGTACGAGCAGTACTTC.

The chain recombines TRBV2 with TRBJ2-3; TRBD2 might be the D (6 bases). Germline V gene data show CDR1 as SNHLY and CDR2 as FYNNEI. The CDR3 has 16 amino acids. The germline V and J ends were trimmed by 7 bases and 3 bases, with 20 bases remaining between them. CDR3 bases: TGTGCCAGCACCCCAGGCGCAACTCTAGCGACAGATACGCAGTATTTT. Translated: CASTPGATLATDTQYF.

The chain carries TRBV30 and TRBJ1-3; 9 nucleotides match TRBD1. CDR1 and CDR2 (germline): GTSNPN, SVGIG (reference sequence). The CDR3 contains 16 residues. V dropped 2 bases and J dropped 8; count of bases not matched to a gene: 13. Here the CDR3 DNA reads TGTGCCTGGAGTACAGGGACAGGGAGAAGGAAAGACACCATATATTTT. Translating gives CAWSTGTGRRKDTIYF.

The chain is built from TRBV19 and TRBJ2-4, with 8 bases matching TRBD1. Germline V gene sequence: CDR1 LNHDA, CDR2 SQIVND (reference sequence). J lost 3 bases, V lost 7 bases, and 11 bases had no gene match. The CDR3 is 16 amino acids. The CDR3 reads CASKVTGAVDKNIQYF. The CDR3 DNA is TGTGCCAGTAAAGTGACAGGGGCCGTTGACAAAAACATTCAGTACTTC.

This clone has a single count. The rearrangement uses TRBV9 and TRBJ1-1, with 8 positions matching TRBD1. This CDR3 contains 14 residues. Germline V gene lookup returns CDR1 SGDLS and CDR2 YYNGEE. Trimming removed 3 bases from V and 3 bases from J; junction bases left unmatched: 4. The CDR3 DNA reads TGTGCCAGCAGCGCGGGACAGGTGGACACTGAAGCTTTCTTT. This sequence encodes CASSAGQVDTEAFF. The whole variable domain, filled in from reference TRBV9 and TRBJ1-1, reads DSGVTQTPKHLITATGQRVTLRCSPRSGDLSVYWYQQSLDQGLQFLIQYYNGEERAKGNILERFSAQQFPDLHSELNLSSLELGDSALYFCASSAGQVDTEAFFGQGTRLTVV.

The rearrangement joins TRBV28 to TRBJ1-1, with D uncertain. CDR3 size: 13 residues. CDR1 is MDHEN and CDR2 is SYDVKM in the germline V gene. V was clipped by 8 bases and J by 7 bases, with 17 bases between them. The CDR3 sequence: CASGIPGSHEAFF. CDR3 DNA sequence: TGTGCCAGCGGAATTCCCGGGAGCCATGAAGCTTTCTTT.

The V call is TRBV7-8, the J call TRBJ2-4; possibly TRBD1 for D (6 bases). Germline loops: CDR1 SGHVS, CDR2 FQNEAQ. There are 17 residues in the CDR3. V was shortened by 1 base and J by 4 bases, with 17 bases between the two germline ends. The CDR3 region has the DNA TGTGCCAGCAGCTTAGAGACAGGCGATAGACCAAAAAACATTCAGTACTTC. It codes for CASSLETGDRPKNIQYF.

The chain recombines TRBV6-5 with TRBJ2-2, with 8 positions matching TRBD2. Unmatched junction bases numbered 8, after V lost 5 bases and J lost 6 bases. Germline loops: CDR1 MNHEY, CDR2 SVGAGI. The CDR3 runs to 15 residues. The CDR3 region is CASSPGGGLPGELFF. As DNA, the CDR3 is TGTGCCAGCAGTCCCGGGGGGGGGCTCCCCGGGGAGCTGTTTTTT.

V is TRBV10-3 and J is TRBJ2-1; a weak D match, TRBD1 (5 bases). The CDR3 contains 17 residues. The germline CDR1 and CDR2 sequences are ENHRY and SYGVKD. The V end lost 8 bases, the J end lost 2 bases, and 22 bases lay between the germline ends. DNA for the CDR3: TGTGCCATCGGAGCAGGACCTCAACAAGGGGCCTACAATGAGCAGTTCTTC. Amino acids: CAIGAGPQQGAYNEQFF.

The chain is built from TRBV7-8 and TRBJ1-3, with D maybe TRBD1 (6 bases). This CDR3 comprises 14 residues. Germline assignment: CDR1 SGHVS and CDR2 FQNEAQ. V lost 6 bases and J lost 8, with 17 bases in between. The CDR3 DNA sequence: TGTGCCAGCAGTTTACAGGGATCTTCGGACACCATATATTTT. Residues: CASSLQGSSDTIYF.

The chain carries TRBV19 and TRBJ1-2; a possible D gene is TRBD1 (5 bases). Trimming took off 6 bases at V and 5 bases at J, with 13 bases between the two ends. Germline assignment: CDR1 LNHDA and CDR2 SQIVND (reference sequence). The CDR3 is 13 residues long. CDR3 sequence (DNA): TGTGCCAGTAGCTCTACTGGGGGGTATGGCTACACCTTC. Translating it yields CASSSTGGYGYTF. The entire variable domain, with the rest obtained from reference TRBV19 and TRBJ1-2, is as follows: DGGITQSPKYLFRKEGQNVTLSCEQNLNHDAMYWYRQDPGQGLRLIYYSQIVNDFQKGDIAEGYSVSREKKESFPLTVTSAQKNPTAFYLCASSSTGGYGYTFGSGTRLTVV.